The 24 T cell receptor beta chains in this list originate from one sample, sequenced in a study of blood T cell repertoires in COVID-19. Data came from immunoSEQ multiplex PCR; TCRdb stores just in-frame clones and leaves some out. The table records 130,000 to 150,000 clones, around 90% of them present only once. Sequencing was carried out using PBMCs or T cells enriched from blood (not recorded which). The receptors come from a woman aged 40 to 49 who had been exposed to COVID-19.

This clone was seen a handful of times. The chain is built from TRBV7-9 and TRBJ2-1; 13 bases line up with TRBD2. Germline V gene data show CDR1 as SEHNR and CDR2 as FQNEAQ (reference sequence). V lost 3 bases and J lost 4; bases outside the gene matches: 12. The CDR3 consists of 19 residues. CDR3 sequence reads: CASSFQGGLAGPGYNEQFF. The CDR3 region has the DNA TGTGCCAGCAGCTTTCAGGGGGGACTAGCGGGGCCTGGATACAATGAGCAGTTCTTC.

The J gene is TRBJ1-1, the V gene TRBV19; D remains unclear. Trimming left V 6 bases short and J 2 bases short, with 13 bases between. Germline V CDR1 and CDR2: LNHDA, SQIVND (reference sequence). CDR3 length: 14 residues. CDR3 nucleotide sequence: TGTGCCAGTAGCAAAAACCCCAGAAACACTGAAGCTTTCTTT. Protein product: CASSKNPRNTEAFF. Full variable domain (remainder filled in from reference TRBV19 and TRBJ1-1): DGGITQSPKYLFRKEGQNVTLSCEQNLNHDAMYWYRQDPGQGLRLIYYSQIVNDFQKGDIAEGYSVSREKKESFPLTVTSAQKNPTAFYLCASSKNPRNTEAFFGQGTRLTVV.

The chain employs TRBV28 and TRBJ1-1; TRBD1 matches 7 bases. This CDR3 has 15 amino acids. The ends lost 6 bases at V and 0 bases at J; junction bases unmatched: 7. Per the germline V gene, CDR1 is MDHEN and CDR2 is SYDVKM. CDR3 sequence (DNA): TGTGCCAGCAGCGGGACCGGGACAGTGAACACTGAAGCTTTCTTT. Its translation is CASSGTGTVNTEAFF.

CDR3 bases: TGTGCCAGCAGCCAAGGCTCAACCAGCTCCTACAATGAGCAGTTCTTC. It yields the protein CASSQGSTSSYNEQFF. J is TRBJ2-1 and V is TRBV4-2; D gene uncertain. The CDR3 length is 16 residues. The V and J ends lost 1 base and 0 bases respectively, with 10 bases between them. Germline CDR1 is LGHNA and CDR2 is YNFKEQ.

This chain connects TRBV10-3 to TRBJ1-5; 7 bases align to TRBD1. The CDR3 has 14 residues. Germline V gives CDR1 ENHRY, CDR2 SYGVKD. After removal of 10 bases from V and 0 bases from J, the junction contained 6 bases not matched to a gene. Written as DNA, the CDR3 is TGTGCCACATGGGCAGGGGGTAGCAATCAGCCCCAGCATTTT. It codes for CATWAGGSNQPQHF.

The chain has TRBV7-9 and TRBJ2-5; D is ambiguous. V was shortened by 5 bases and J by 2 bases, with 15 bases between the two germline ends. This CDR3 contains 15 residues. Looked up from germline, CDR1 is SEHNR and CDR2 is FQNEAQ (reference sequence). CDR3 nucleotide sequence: TGTGCCAGCAGCCCAGAGGTGACTTTTCAAGAGACCCAGTACTTC. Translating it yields CASSPEVTFQETQYF.

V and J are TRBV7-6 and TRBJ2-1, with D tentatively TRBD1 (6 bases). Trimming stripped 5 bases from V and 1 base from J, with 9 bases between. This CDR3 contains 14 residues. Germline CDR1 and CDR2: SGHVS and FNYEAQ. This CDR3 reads CASSMQGSYNEQFF. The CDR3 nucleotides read TGTGCCAGCAGCATGCAGGGGTCCTACAATGAGCAGTTCTTC. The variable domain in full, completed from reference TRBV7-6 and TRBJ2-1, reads GAGVSQSPRYKVTKRGQDVALRCDPISGHVSLYWYRQALGQGPEFLTYFNYEAQQDKSGLPNDRFSAERPEGSISTLTIQRTEQRDSAMYRCASSMQGSYNEQFFGPGTRLTVL.

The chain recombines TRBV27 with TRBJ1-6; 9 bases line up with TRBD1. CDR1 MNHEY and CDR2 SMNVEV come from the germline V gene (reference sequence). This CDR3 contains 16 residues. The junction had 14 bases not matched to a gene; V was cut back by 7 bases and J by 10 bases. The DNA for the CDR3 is TGTGCCAGCATCGACCGCCCCGGGACAGGGAGGTCACCCCTCCACTTT. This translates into CASIDRPGTGRSPLHF.

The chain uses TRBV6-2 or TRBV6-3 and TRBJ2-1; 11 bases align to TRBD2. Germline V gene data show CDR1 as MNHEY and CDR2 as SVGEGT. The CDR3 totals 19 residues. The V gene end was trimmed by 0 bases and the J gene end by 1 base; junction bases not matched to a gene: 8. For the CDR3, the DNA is TGTGCCAGCAGTTACTCTCCTACTAGCGGGAGATTGTCCTACAATGAGCAGTTCTTC. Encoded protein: CASSYSPTSGRLSYNEQFF.

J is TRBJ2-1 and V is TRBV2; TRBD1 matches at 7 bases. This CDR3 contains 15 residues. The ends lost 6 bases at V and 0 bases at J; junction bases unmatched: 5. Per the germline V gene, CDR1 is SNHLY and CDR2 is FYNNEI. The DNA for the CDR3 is TGTGCCAGCAGCAAGACAGGGAGCTCCTACAATGAGCAGTTCTTC. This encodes CASSKTGSSYNEQFF. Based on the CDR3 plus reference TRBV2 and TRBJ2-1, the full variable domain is EPEVTQTPSHQVTQMGQEVILRCVPISNHLYFYWYRQILGQKVEFLVSFYNNEISEKSEIFDDQFSVERPDGSNFTLKIRSTKLEDSAMYFCASSKTGSSYNEQFFGPGTRLTVL.

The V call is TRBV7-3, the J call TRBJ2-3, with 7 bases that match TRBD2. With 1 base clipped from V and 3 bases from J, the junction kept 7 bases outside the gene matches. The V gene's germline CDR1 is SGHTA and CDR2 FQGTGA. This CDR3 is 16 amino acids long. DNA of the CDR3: TGTGCCAGCAGCTTAAATCGCGGGGGTCTTACAGATACGCAGTATTTT. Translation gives CASSLNRGGLTDTQYF.

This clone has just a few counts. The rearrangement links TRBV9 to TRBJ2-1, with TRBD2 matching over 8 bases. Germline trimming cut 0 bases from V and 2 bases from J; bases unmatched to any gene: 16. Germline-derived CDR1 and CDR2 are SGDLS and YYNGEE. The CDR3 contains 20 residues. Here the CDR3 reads CASSVVDSRVGRAAYNEQFF. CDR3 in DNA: TGTGCCAGCAGCGTAGTCGATAGTAGGGTCGGGAGGGCTGCCTACAATGAGCAGTTCTTC.

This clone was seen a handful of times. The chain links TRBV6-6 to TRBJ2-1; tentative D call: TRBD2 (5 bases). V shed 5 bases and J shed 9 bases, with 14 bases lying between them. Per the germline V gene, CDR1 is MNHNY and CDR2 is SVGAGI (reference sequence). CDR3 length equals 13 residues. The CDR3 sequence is CASSGPRGPEQFF. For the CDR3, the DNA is TGTGCCAGCAGTGGACCACGGGGTCCTGAGCAGTTCTTC.

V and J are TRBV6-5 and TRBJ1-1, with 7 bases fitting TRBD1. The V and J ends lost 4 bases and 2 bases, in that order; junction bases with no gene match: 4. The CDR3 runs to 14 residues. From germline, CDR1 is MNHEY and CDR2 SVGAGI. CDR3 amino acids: CASSLGTVNTEAFF. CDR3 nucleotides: TGTGCCAGCAGTTTGGGGACAGTCAACACTGAAGCTTTCTTT.

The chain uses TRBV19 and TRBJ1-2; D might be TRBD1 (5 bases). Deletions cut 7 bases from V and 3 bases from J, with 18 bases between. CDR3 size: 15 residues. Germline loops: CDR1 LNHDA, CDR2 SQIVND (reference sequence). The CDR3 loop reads CASTIMTGLDYGYTF. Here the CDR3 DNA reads TGTGCCAGTACCATAATGACGGGACTGGACTATGGCTACACCTTC.

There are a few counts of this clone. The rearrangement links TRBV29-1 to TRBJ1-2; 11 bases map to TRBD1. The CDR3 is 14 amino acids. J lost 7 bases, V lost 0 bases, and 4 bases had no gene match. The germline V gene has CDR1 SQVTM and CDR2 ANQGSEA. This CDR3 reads CSVEDQGTGGGYTF. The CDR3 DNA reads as TGCAGCGTTGAAGATCAGGGGACAGGGGGTGGCTACACCTTC.

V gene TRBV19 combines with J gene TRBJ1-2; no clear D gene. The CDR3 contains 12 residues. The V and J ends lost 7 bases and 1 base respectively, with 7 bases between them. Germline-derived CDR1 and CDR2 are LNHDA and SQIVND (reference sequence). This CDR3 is CASNEVNYGYTF. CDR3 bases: TGTGCCAGTAATGAGGTTAACTATGGCTACACCTTC.

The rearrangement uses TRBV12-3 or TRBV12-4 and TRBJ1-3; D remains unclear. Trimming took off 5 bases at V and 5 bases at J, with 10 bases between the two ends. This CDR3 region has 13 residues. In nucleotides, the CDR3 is TGTGCCAGCAGTCCACGGAGTCGAAACACCATATATTTT. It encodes CASSPRSRNTIYF.

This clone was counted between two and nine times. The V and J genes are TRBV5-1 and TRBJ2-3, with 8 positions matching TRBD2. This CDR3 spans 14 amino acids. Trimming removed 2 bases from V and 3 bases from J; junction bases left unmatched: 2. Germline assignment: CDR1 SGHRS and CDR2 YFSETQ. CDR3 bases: TGCGCCAGCAGCTTTAGCGGGGTGACAGATACGCAGTATTTT. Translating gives CASSFSGVTDTQYF. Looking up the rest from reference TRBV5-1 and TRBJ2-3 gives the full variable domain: KAGVTQTPRYLIKTRGQQVTLSCSPISGHRSVSWYQQTPGQGLQFLFEYFSETQRNKGNFPGRFSGRQFSNSRSEMNVSTLELGDSALYLCASSFSGVTDTQYFGPGTRLTVL.

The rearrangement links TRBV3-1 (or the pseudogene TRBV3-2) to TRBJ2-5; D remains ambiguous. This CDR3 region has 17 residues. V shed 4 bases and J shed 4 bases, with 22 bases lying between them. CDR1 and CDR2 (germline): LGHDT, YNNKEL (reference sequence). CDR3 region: CASSPDPLSLRGETQYF. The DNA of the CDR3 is TGTGCCAGCAGCCCCGACCCACTAAGCCTAAGAGGAGAGACCCAGTACTTC.

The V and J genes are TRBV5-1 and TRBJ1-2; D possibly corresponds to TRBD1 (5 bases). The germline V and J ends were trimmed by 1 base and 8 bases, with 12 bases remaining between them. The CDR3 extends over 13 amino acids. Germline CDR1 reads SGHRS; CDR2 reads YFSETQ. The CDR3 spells CASSLTGQRGYTF. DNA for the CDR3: TGCGCCAGCAGCTTGACAGGACAAAGGGGCTACACCTTC. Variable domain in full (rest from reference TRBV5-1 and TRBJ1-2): KAGVTQTPRYLIKTRGQQVTLSCSPISGHRSVSWYQQTPGQGLQFLFEYFSETQRNKGNFPGRFSGRQFSNSRSEMNVSTLELGDSALYLCASSLTGQRGYTFGSGTRLTVV.

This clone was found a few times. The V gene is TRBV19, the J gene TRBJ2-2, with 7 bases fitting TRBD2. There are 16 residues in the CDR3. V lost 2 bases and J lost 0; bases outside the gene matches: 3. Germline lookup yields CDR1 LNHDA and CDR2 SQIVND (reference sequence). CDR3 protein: CASSIRDYTNTGELFF. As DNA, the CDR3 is TGTGCCAGTAGTATAAGGGACTATACGAACACCGGGGAGCTGTTTTTT.

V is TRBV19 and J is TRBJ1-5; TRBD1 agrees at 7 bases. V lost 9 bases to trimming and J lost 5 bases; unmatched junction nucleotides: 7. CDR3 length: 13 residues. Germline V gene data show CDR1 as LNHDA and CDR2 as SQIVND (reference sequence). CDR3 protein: CASRRDSDQPQHF. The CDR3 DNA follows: TGTGCCAGCAGGAGGGACAGTGATCAGCCCCAGCATTTT.

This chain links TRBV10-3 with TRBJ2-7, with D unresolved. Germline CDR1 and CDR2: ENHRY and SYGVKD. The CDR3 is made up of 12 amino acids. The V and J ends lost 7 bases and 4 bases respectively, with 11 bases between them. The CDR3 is CAINERGYEQYF. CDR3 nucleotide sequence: TGTGCCATCAACGAACGAGGATACGAGCAGTACTTC.